The 14 T cell receptor beta chains in this list originate from one sample, sequenced in a study of graft-versus-host responses after intestinal transplantation. Their target antigens are unknown. Using immunoSEQ multiplex PCR, the repertoire was profiled, and TCRdb retains in-frame clones only, with some absent. Of fewer than 60,000 clones listed, roughly 80% were seen once; the top ten hold over 0.4%. This material consisted of unstimulated CD4+ T cells sorted from spleen or lymph node cells, taken before transplant. These TCRs come from a human donor who was the organ donor for an intestinal transplant.

The genes are TRBV29-1 and TRBJ2-7, with 7 positions matching TRBD1. The CDR3 loop spans 15 amino acids. With V trimmed by 1 base and J by 1 base, 7 bases remained unmatched. The V gene's germline CDR1 is SQVTM and CDR2 ANQGSEA. For the CDR3, the DNA is TGCAGCGTTGAAGTAAGACAGGGCCCTTCCTACGAGCAGTACTTC. Its translation: CSVEVRQGPSYEQYF.

The genes are TRBV11-2 and TRBJ1-2; D is perhaps TRBD1 (5 bases). In germline, CDR1 is SGHAT, CDR2 FQNNGV. This CDR3 has 15 amino acids. The V end lost 5 bases, the J end lost 5 bases, and 18 bases lay between the germline ends. The CDR3 here is CASSPGTGRFYGYTF. CDR3 nucleotides: TGTGCCAGCAGCCCAGGGACCGGGCGATTTTATGGCTACACCTTC. The whole variable domain, remainder taken from reference TRBV11-2 and TRBJ1-2, is EAGVAQSPRYKIIEKRQSVAFWCNPISGHATLYWYQQILGQGPKLLIQFQNNGVVDDSQLPKDRFSAERLKGVDSTLKIQPAKLEDSAVYLCASSPGTGRFYGYTFGSGTRLTVV.

This clone was recorded a few times. The DNA for the CDR3 is TGTGCCAGCAGCTCGCTCACAGATACGCAGTATTTT. Translated, it gives CASSSLTDTQYF. V is TRBV11-2 and J is TRBJ2-3; no clear D. V was cut by 4 bases and J by 2 bases, with 4 bases left in between. The CDR3 runs 12 residues. From germline, CDR1 is SGHAT and CDR2 FQNNGV.

CDR3 in DNA: TGTGCCAGCAGTTTACCGGGCGCCTCGGGCAATGAGCAGTTCTTC. As protein: CASSLPGASGNEQFF. The chain carries TRBV25-1 and TRBJ2-1; D not resolved. This CDR3 spans 15 amino acids. The germline CDR1 and CDR2 sequences are MGHDK and SYGVNS. Trimming removed 5 bases from V and 6 bases from J, with 17 bases in between.

The rearrangement links TRBV19 to TRBJ1-5, with a weak D call TRBD1 (5 bases). CDR1 and CDR2 from the germline V gene are LNHDA and SQIVND (reference sequence). This CDR3 contains 14 residues. Trimming stripped 1 base from V and 6 bases from J, with 10 bases between. CDR3 sequence: CASSIATAGQPQHF. The CDR3 DNA sequence: TGTGCCAGTAGTATAGCGACAGCTGGTCAGCCCCAGCATTTT.

This clone was counted a few times. V and J are TRBV6-5 and TRBJ2-2; no firm D call. CDR3 size: 13 residues. Germline loops: CDR1 MNHEY, CDR2 SVGAGI. The V end lost 0 bases, the J end lost 8 bases, and 7 bases lay between the germline ends. DNA for the CDR3: TGTGCCAGCAGTTACTCCGCACGGGGGGAGCTGTTTTTT. Its translation: CASSYSARGELFF.

In this sample, this clone turned up once. The V call is TRBV7-8, the J call TRBJ2-3; the D gene is possibly TRBD2 (7 bases). Trimming pared 0 bases from V and 1 base from J, leaving 11 bases between. The CDR3 length is 16 residues. Germline assignment: CDR1 SGHVS and CDR2 FQNEAQ. This CDR3 is CASSLAGGPGTDTQYF. CDR3 nucleotide sequence: TGTGCCAGCAGCTTAGCGGGGGGGCCGGGCACAGATACGCAGTATTTT.

The V and J genes are TRBV19 and TRBJ2-3, with D tentatively TRBD2 (7 bases). CDR3 size: 13 residues. Germline V gene sequence: CDR1 LNHDA, CDR2 SQIVND (reference sequence). Deletions cut 7 bases from V and 5 bases from J, with 13 bases between. The CDR3 is CASNRRGGDTQYF. CDR3 sequence (DNA): TGTGCCAGTAACAGGAGGGGGGGAGATACGCAGTATTTT.

The V and J genes are TRBV11-2 and TRBJ1-2; tentatively, D is TRBD1 (5 bases). The germline V gene encodes CDR1 SGHAT and CDR2 FQNNGV. The CDR3 spans 13 residues. V lost 5 bases to trimming and J lost 2 bases, with 9 bases between them. The CDR3 protein is CASSPQGNYGYTF. DNA of the CDR3: TGTGCCAGCAGCCCCCAGGGAAACTATGGCTACACCTTC.

The genes are TRBV15 and TRBJ2-7, with TRBD2 matching 10 bases. J lost 4 bases, V lost 1 base, and 4 bases had no gene match. CDR1 is LNHNV and CDR2 is YYDKDF in the germline V gene (reference sequence). The CDR3 consists of 15 residues. The CDR3 region has the DNA TGTGCCACCAGCAGAGGGACTAGCGGCCGTTACGAGCAGTACTTC. It yields the protein CATSRGTSGRYEQYF.

In its sample, this clone was seen a few times. The chain carries TRBV5-4 and TRBJ2-4, with 9 positions matching TRBD1. The germline gives CDR1 SGHNT, CDR2 YYREEE (reference sequence). The CDR3 totals 14 residues. With V trimmed by 4 bases and J by 1 base, 0 bases remained unmatched. Here the CDR3 reads CASSGQGAKNIQYF. CDR3 DNA: TGTGCCAGCAGCGGACAGGGGGCCAAAAACATTCAGTACTTC.

The chain couples TRBV25-1 to TRBJ1-1, with no clear D. This CDR3 is built from 14 residues. CDR1 is MGHDK, CDR2 SYGVNS, per germline. V lost 4 bases and J 3 bases, leaving 12 bases between the germline ends. DNA for the CDR3: TGTGCCAGCAGTGGAGTTTTATGGGACACTGAAGCTTTCTTT. Its protein product is CASSGVLWDTEAFF.

Of note for this clone: Its ends do not fully match the called genes, so a read error is possible. The chain employs TRBV11-1 and TRBJ2-7; 8 bases are shared with TRBD1. CDR1 is SGHAT and CDR2 is FQDESV in the germline V gene (reference sequence). The CDR3 runs 15 residues. CDR3: CASSKSQTGAYEQYF. CDR3 sequence (DNA): TGCGCCAGCAGCAAATCCCAGACAGGGGCCTACGAGCAGTACTTC.

The V call is TRBV29-1, the J call TRBJ2-7, with 10 bases fitting TRBD2. Germline V gene sequence: CDR1 SQVTM, CDR2 ANQGSEA. This CDR3 is 13 amino acids long. J gave up 5 bases and V 5 bases, and 6 bases lay outside the gene matches. CDR3 in amino acids: CSVLDSGRNEQYF. The CDR3 nucleotides read TGCAGCGTTCTAGATAGCGGGAGGAACGAGCAGTACTTC.